Each of the 26 T cell receptor beta chains below was sequenced from the same sample in a study of T cell responses to AZD1222 COVID-19 vaccine. Clones were read by immunoSEQ multiplex PCR, and TCRdb kept only the in-frame ones, dropping some. The sample carries about 180,000 clones, 94% recorded once. Sequenced here: peripheral blood, sampled 28 days after the second AZD1222 dose. The receptors originated from an adult who received the AZD1222 COVID-19 vaccine.

The gene calls are TRBV4-2 and TRBJ2-7, with D possibly matching TRBD2 (6 bases). Germline lookup yields CDR1 LGHNA and CDR2 YNFKEQ. The CDR3 covers 13 residues. Trimming took off 5 bases at V and 7 bases at J, with 15 bases between the two ends. CDR3 amino acids: CASSSPWGTEQYF. In nucleotides, the CDR3 is TGTGCCAGCAGCTCTCCGTGGGGGACTGAGCAGTACTTC.

This sequence joins TRBV11-3 and TRBJ2-1, with 15 bases aligning to TRBD2. Germline V lookup: CDR1 SGHNT, CDR2 YENEEA. The CDR3 has 17 amino acids. Trimming took 6 bases from V and 4 from J; bases not matched to a gene: 7. CDR3 residues: CASSRTSGGVHYNEQFF. CDR3 sequence (DNA): TGTGCCAGCAGTCGGACTAGCGGGGGGGTCCATTACAATGAGCAGTTCTTC.

V gene TRBV7-9 combines with J gene TRBJ1-6, with D possibly matching TRBD1 (5 bases). This CDR3 spans 17 amino acids. V was trimmed by 6 bases and J by 8 bases, leaving 23 bases between them. Germline V gene data show CDR1 as SEHNR and CDR2 as FQNEAQ (reference sequence). CDR3 bases: TGTGCCAGCAGACCCAATTACAGATTAGGGGTTGATTCACCCCTCCACTTT. Translated, it gives CASRPNYRLGVDSPLHF. Full variable domain (rest looked up from reference TRBV7-9 and TRBJ1-6): DTGVSQNPRHKITKRGQNVTFRCDPISEHNRLYWYRQTLGQGPEFLTYFQNEAQLEKSRLLSDRFSAERPKGSFSTLEIQRTEQGDSAMYLCASRPNYRLGVDSPLHFGNGTRLTVT.

This clone was observed a single time. The V call is TRBV27, the J call TRBJ2-5, with TRBD2 matching over 9 bases. The CDR3 loop spans 14 amino acids. V trimming: 6 bases; J trimming: 4 bases; junction bases outside the gene matches: 6. Germline CDR1 and CDR2: MNHEY and SMNVEV (reference sequence). As DNA, the CDR3 is TGTGCCAGCAGCGTCGCGGGGGGGTCAGAGACCCAGTACTTC. It codes for CASSVAGGSETQYF.

The chain carries TRBV2 and TRBJ2-5; no clear D gene. V was trimmed by 4 bases and J by 5 bases, leaving 14 bases between them. The CDR3 consists of 14 residues. CDR1 and CDR2 from the germline V gene are SNHLY and FYNNEI. CDR3 amino acids: CASSGTGPGETQYF. The CDR3 DNA sequence: TGTGCCAGCAGTGGGACCGGGCCCGGGGAGACCCAGTACTTC.

This chain uses TRBV4-1 with TRBJ2-7; 7 bases match TRBD2. V lost 1 base, J lost 3 bases, and 12 bases stayed unmatched. The length of the CDR3 is 17 residues. Germline V CDR1 and CDR2: MGHRA, YSYEKL. CDR3 bases: TGCGCCAGCAGCCAAGGAAGTTTTGGACTAGAAAGCTACGAGCAGTACTTC. This sequence encodes CASSQGSFGLESYEQYF.

The genes are TRBV30 and TRBJ1-3; the D is unclear. The CDR3 sequence is 14 residues long. CDR1 and CDR2 from the germline V gene are GTSNPN and SVGIG (reference sequence). Deletions cut 1 base from V and 0 bases from J, with 7 bases between. In DNA form, the CDR3 reads TGTGCCTGGAGTGATGAAGACTCTGGAAACACCATATATTTT. This translates into CAWSDEDSGNTIYF. Filled out from reference TRBV30 and TRBJ1-3, the complete variable domain reads SQTIHQWPATLVQPVGSPLSLECTVEGTSNPNLYWYRQAAGRGLQLLFYSVGIGQISSEVPQNLSASRPQDRQFILSSKKLLLSDSGFYLCAWSDEDSGNTIYFGEGSWLTVV.

J is TRBJ1-1 and V is TRBV7-2; no clear D gene. CDR1 and CDR2 (germline): SGHTA, FQGNSA. The V and J ends lost 3 bases and 5 bases respectively, with 13 bases between them. The CDR3 is 14 residues long. The CDR3 protein is CASSLKGVRTEAFF. In DNA, the CDR3 is TGTGCCAGCAGCTTGAAGGGAGTAAGGACTGAAGCTTTCTTT. The entire variable domain, with the rest obtained from reference TRBV7-2 and TRBJ1-1, is as follows: GAGVSQSPSNKVTEKGKDVELRCDPISGHTALYWYRQSLGQGLEFLIYFQGNSAPDKSGLPSDRFSAERTGGSVSTLTIQRTQQEDSAVYLCASSLKGVRTEAFFGQGTRLTVV.

The chain uses TRBV7-2 and TRBJ2-7; D is ambiguous. The CDR3 covers 15 residues. Trimming pared 5 bases from V and 0 bases from J, leaving 14 bases between. Germline V gives CDR1 SGHTA, CDR2 FQGNSA. As DNA, the CDR3 is TGTGCCAGCAGCCCCACCGGGCCAAGCTCCTACGAGCAGTACTTC. Protein sequence: CASSPTGPSSYEQYF. The whole variable domain, filled in from reference TRBV7-2 and TRBJ2-7, reads GAGVSQSPSNKVTEKGKDVELRCDPISGHTALYWYRQSLGQGLEFLIYFQGNSAPDKSGLPSDRFSAERTGGSVSTLTIQRTQQEDSAVYLCASSPTGPSSYEQYFGPGTRLTVT.

The rearrangement uses TRBV27 and TRBJ1-2; weak D call: TRBD1 (6 bases). CDR1 is MNHEY and CDR2 is SMNVEV in the germline V gene (reference sequence). This CDR3 contains 14 residues. The V gene lost 6 bases and the J gene lost 4 bases, with 15 bases spanning the gap. The CDR3, as DNA: TGTGCCAGCAGACTACAGGGATGGGCCTATGGCTACACCTTC. Translating gives CASRLQGWAYGYTF.

This CDR3 reads CASSETGTTDTQYF. CDR3 coding DNA: TGTGCCAGCAGTGAGACAGGGACCACAGATACGCAGTATTTT. The chain joins TRBV6-4 to TRBJ2-3, with 7 nucleotides matching TRBD1. The CDR3 is 14 amino acids. With V trimmed by 3 bases and J by 2 bases, 2 bases remained unmatched. Germline lookup yields CDR1 MRHNA and CDR2 SNTAGT.

This clone was detected once. This chain connects TRBV6-4 to TRBJ2-2, with a weak D call TRBD2 (6 bases). Germline lookup yields CDR1 MRHNA and CDR2 SNTAGT. This CDR3 comprises 12 residues. V was cut by 6 bases and J by 7 bases, with 9 bases left in between. For the CDR3, the DNA is TGTGCCAGCAGGGAGGGAGTCGGGGAGCTGTTTTTT. This codes for CASREGVGELFF.

This clone was detected a few times. The CDR3 loop is CASRLTGDSNQPQHF. The CDR3 nucleotides read TGTGCCAGCAGATTGACAGGGGATAGCAATCAGCCCCAGCATTTT. The V and J genes are TRBV6-5 and TRBJ1-5; 8 bases are a match to TRBD1. Losses at the gene ends were 6 bases for V and 0 bases for J; bases not matched to a gene: 4. The CDR3 is 15 residues long. Per the germline V gene, CDR1 is MNHEY and CDR2 is SVGAGI.

The chain carries TRBV5-4 and TRBJ2-4; D is uncertain. V lost 0 bases to trimming and J lost 6 bases, with 16 bases between them. CDR3 size: 16 residues. In germline, CDR1 is SGHNT, CDR2 YYREEE (reference sequence). The CDR3 reads CASSLAPWKSANIQYF. CDR3 DNA sequence: TGTGCCAGCAGCTTGGCCCCGTGGAAGAGTGCAAACATTCAGTACTTC.

The chain carries TRBV11-2 and TRBJ2-3, with TRBD1 as a possible D gene (6 bases). CDR3 size: 18 residues. Trimming shortened V by 6 bases and J by 0 bases, and 22 bases separated the two germline ends. CDR1 is SGHAT, CDR2 FQNNGV, per germline. The CDR3 loop is CASRPIRDINLSTDTQYF. Written as DNA, the CDR3 is TGTGCCAGCAGACCTATCCGGGACATAAACCTTAGCACAGATACGCAGTATTTT.

This chain joins TRBV4-3 and TRBJ1-2; 10 bases align to TRBD1. V was pared by 0 bases and J by 8 bases, with 3 bases of the junction left unmatched. The CDR3 is 14 amino acids. Germline CDR1 is LGHNA and CDR2 is YSLEER. CDR3 amino acids: CASSQDRTGGGYTF. The DNA for the CDR3 is TGCGCCAGCAGCCAAGATCGGACAGGGGGAGGCTACACCTTC.

This chain uses TRBV25-1 with TRBJ1-2; 8 nucleotides match TRBD1. CDR1 and CDR2 (germline): MGHDK, SYGVNS. V gave up 4 bases and J gave up 7 bases; unmatched junction bases: 5. CDR3 length: 13 residues. CDR3 protein: CASSVQGARGYTF. CDR3 coding DNA: TGTGCCAGCAGTGTTCAGGGGGCGCGTGGCTACACCTTC.

The rearrangement links TRBV7-6 to TRBJ1-3; D remains ambiguous. Per the germline V gene, CDR1 is SGHVS and CDR2 is FNYEAQ. Trimming took off 2 bases at V and 1 base at J, with 12 bases between the two ends. This CDR3 comprises 16 residues. DNA of the CDR3: TGTGCCAGCAGCTTAAAGGAAGCTTCTTCTGGAAACACCATATATTTT. Translating gives CASSLKEASSGNTIYF.

J is TRBJ2-2 and V is TRBV24-1; 10 positions agree with TRBD2. CDR3 length: 18 residues. In germline, CDR1 is KGHDR, CDR2 SFDVKD. Trimming cost V 0 bases and J 0 bases; bases outside gene matches: 3. Here the CDR3 DNA reads TGTGCCACCAGTGATTTGCCCAGCGGGAGGGCGAACACCGGGGAGCTGTTTTTT. Translation gives CATSDLPSGRANTGELFF.

V gene TRBV20-1 combines with J gene TRBJ2-1; a possible D gene is TRBD1 (6 bases). The length of the CDR3 is 11 residues. CDR1 is DFQATT, CDR2 SNEGSKA, per germline (reference sequence). V was clipped by 3 bases and J by 9 bases, with 9 bases between them. The CDR3 DNA is TGCAGTGCTAGCCAGGGGACTGAGCAGTTCTTC. This sequence encodes CSASQGTEQFF.

This chain joins TRBV12-5 and TRBJ1-5; D might be TRBD1 (5 bases). Germline CDR1 LGHNT, CDR2 FRNRAP. The ends were cut back, 3 bases at V and 4 bases at J, with 13 bases in the middle. The CDR3 is made up of 15 amino acids. DNA for the CDR3: TGTGCTAGTGGTTTCAGCGGGGCTTATAATCAGCCCCAGCATTTT. Its translation: CASGFSGAYNQPQHF.

The CDR3 nucleotides are TGTGCCTGGAGAGGGGGGGTCGTGGGGGCTTCTGGGGCCAACGTCCTGACTTTC. Its protein product is CAWRGGVVGASGANVLTF. The chain employs TRBV30 and TRBJ2-6; weak D call: TRBD2 (7 bases). Per the germline V gene, CDR1 is GTSNPN and CDR2 is SVGIG (reference sequence). This CDR3 spans 18 amino acids. Trimming took 3 bases from V and 1 from J, leaving 19 bases between them.

This chain links TRBV6-2 or TRBV6-3 with TRBJ1-5; the match to TRBD1 covers 8 bases. The germline V gene encodes CDR1 MNHEY and CDR2 SVGEGT. There are 15 residues in the CDR3. The V segment lost 6 bases and the J segment 0 bases; nucleotides outside the gene matches: 4. CDR3 DNA sequence: TGTGCCAGCAGCAGGACAGGGATTAGCAATCAGCCCCAGCATTTT. This codes for CASSRTGISNQPQHF.

The chain couples TRBV6-2 or TRBV6-3 to TRBJ1-5; 8 bases fit TRBD1. Germline V gene lookup returns CDR1 MNHEY and CDR2 SVGEGT. V was clipped by 5 bases and J by 6 bases; unmatched bases: 3. This CDR3 is built from 13 residues. The CDR3 reads CASSRQGTQPQHF. For the CDR3, the DNA is TGTGCCAGCAGTCGACAGGGGACTCAGCCCCAGCATTTT.

The chain couples TRBV29-1 to TRBJ2-1, with 12 positions matching TRBD2. The CDR3 loop spans 15 amino acids. V gave up 7 bases and J gave up 7 bases; unmatched junction bases: 11. The germline CDR1 and CDR2 sequences are SQVTM and ANQGSEA. The CDR3: CSGFTTSGGPNEQFF. The CDR3 DNA follows: TGCAGCGGGTTCACGACTAGCGGGGGCCCGAATGAGCAGTTCTTC.

A few counts support this clone. The rearrangement links TRBV16 to TRBJ1-6; no reliable D call. Deletions cut 1 base from V and 5 bases from J, with 27 bases between. The CDR3 totals 21 residues. CDR1 and CDR2 from the germline V gene are KGHSY and FQNENV. The DNA for the CDR3 is TGTGCCAGCAGCCAATATTTTTTGAGTCAGTACAGCGCCAAAGATAATTCACCCCTCCACTTT. Encoded protein: CASSQYFLSQYSAKDNSPLHF. The complete variable domain, with remaining parts taken from reference TRBV16 and TRBJ1-6, reads GEEVAQTPKHLVRGEGQKAKLYCAPIKGHSYVFWYQQVLKNEFKFLISFQNENVFDETGMPKERFSAKCLPNSPCSLEIQATKLEDSAVYFCASSQYFLSQYSAKDNSPLHFGNGTRLTVT.